A selection of T cell receptor beta chains follows, all from one sample in a study of identical twins. One entry per CDR3 protein, called by TCRdb with MiXCR from the 5' RACE reads. The table shows about 530,000 distinct CDR3 sequences, with roughly 15% occurring only once. These data also formed part of another study, on yellow fever vaccine responses in identical twins.

Sequencing input: CD4+ T cells sorted from blood. These receptors all come from a young woman in good health. The CDR3 runs from the conserved cysteine through the conserved F or W. The order of the fields is V gene, clone size, D gene, J gene, CDR3 DNA, CDR3 protein. The D gene is left open where the match is weak. Some rows mark clone size as missing; the rest say once, few, many or name a class of expanded clone.

>TRBV28|few|-|TRBJ2-7
TGTGCCAGCAGTTTATGGCCCCAATTTGCTTTC
CASSLWPQFAF
>TRBV10-3|few|-|TRBJ2-6
TGTGCCATCAGTGACAGGGGCGAAGGTTTTGGGGCCAACGTCCTGACTTTC
CAISDRGEGFGANVLTF
>TRBV7-9|-|-|TRBJ2-5
TGTGCCAGCAGCCCAGATCCGTGGGAGACCCAGTACTTC
CASSPDPWETQYF
>TRBV6-1|-|TRBD1|TRBJ1-1
TGTGCCAGCGGACAGGGGAGGGATGCGAACACTGAAGCTTTCTTT
CASGQGRDANTEAFF
>TRBV7-6|few|-|TRBJ2-1
TGTGCCAGCAGCAACCCGCCCCAGACAGGCAATGAGCAGTTCTTC
CASSNPPQTGNEQFF
>TRBV15|few|-|TRBJ2-1
TGTGCCACCAGCAGAATAACCACGCCCGACAGAGAGCAGTTCTTC
CATSRITTPDREQFF
>TRBV27|-|-|TRBJ2-1
TGTGCCAGCAGCCTAAGTTTGGCGGGTAATTACAATGAGCAGTTCTTC
CASSLSLAGNYNEQFF
>TRBV3-1|few|-|TRBJ2-1
TGTGCCAGCAGCCAAGACGTGAGGCTAGGTCAGTTCTTC
CASSQDVRLGQFF
>TRBV5-1|few|-|TRBJ2-7
TGCGCCAGCAGCTTGGAGGCCAGCTCAGACGAGCAGTACTTC
CASSLEASSDEQYF
>TRBV11-2|few|-|TRBJ1-6
TGTGCCAGCACCCCCTGGGGGGACGGCCTCCCCCTCCACTTT
CASTPWGDGLPLHF
>TRBV9|-|TRBD2|TRBJ2-2
TGTGCCAGCAGCGCCCCTAGCGGCCCGAACACCGGGGAGCTGTTTTTT
CASSAPSGPNTGELFF
>TRBV27|-|-|TRBJ2-1
TGTGCCAGCAGTTTAAACAGGCAACCGGTTTACAATGAGCAGTTCTTC
CASSLNRQPVYNEQFF
>TRBV20-1|-|TRBD2|TRBJ2-5
TGCAGTGCTACCCCGGGGGGCCAAGAGACCCAGTACTTC
CSATPGGQETQYF